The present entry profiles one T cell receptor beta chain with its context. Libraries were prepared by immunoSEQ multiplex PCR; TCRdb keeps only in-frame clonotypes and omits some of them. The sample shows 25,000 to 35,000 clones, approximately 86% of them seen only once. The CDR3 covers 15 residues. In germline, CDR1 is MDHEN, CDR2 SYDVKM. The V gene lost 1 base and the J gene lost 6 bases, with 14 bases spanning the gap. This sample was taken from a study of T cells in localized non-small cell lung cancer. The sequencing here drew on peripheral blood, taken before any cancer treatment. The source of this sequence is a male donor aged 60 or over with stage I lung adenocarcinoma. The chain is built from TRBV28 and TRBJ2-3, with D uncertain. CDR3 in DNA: TGTGCCAGCAGTTTATTTAACGTGCCAAGGGATACGCAGTATTTT. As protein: CASSLFNVPRDTQYF.